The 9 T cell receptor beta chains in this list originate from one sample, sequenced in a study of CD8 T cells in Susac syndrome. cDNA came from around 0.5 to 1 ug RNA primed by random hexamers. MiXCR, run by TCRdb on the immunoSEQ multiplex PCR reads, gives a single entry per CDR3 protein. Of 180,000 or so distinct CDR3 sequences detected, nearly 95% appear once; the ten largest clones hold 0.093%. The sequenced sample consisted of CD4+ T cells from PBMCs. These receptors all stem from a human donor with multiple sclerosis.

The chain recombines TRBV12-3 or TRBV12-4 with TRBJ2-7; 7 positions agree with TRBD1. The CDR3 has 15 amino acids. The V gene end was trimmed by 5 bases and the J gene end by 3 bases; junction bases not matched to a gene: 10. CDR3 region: CASSLLLRGNYEQYF. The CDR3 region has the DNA TGTGCCAGCAGTCTCCTCCTCAGGGGGAACTACGAGCAGTACTTC.

The CDR3 loop reads CAIRTGTTPDNEQFF. The CDR3 DNA sequence: TGTGCCATCAGGACCGGGACAACCCCGGACAATGAGCAGTTCTTC. This rearrangement joins TRBV10-3 to TRBJ2-1, with a tentative D call TRBD1 (6 bases). Trimming took 6 bases from V and 5 from J, leaving 17 bases between them. From germline, CDR1 is ENHRY and CDR2 SYGVKD. There are 15 residues in the CDR3.

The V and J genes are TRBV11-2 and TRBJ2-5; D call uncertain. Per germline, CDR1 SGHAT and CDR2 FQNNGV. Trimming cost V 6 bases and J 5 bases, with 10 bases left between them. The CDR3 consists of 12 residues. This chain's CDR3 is CASSNSPETQYF. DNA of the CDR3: TGTGCCAGCAGTAACAGCCCGGAGACCCAGTACTTC.

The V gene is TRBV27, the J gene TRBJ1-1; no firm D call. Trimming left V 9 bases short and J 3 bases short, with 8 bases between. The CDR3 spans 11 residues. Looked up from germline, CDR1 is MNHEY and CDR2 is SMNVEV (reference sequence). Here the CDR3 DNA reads TGTGCCAGTCGACGTTACACTGAAGCTTTCTTT. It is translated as CASRRYTEAFF.

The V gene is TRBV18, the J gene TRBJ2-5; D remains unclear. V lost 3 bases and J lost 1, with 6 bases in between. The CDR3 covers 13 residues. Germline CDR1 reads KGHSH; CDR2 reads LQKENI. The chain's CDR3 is CASSPGPQETQYF. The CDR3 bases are TGTGCCAGCTCACCCGGGCCCCAAGAGACCCAGTACTTC.

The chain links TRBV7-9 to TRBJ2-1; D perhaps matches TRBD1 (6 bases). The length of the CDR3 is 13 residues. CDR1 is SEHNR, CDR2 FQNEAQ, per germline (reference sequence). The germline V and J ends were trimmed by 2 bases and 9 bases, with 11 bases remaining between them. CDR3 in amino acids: CASSLQGTSEQFF. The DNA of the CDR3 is TGTGCCAGCAGCTTACAGGGGACGAGTGAGCAGTTCTTC.

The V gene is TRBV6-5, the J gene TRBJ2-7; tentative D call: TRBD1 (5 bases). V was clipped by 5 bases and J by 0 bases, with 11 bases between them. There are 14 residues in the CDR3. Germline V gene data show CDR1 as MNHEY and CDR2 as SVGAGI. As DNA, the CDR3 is TGTGCCAGCAGTCTGCTAAGGGGCTCCTACGAGCAGTACTTC. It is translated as CASSLLRGSYEQYF.

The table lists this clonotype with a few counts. CDR3 bases: TGTGCCTGGAGCAGGGGGTCAGGGTCGGGTGAAGCTTTCTTT. This codes for CAWSRGSGSGEAFF. The chain recombines TRBV30 with TRBJ1-1, with 7 bases identical to TRBD1. The length of the CDR3 is 14 residues. V was clipped by 3 bases and J by 7 bases; unmatched bases: 11. Per the germline V gene, CDR1 is GTSNPN and CDR2 is SVGIG (reference sequence).

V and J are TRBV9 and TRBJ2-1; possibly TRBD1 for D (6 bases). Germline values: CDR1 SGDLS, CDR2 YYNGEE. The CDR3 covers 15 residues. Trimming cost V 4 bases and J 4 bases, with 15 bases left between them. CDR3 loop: CASSPTGAYYNEQFF. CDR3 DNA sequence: TGTGCCAGCAGCCCGACAGGAGCTTATTACAATGAGCAGTTCTTC.